This is a list of T cell receptor beta chains from one sample in a study of blood T cell repertoires in COVID-19. The table came from immunoSEQ multiplex PCR; TCRdb's copy has only in-frame clones and leaves some out. The sample holds under 250,000 clones, around 86% seen once. Sequencing was done on a sample of peripheral blood. The receptors derive from a man older than 75 with acute or convalescent COVID-19. Both conserved end residues are part of each CDR3. A D gene is named only where the DNA matches it firmly.

d_call,j_call,v_call,cdr3_nt,cdr3_aa
.,TRBJ1-1,TRBV5-4,TGTGCCAGCAGCCCCAGGGGAGTATTCACTGAAGCTTTCTTT,CASSPRGVFTEAFF
.,TRBJ2-5,TRBV5-4,TGTGCCAGCAGCTTGGGTAGAGGGGGTGAGAGGGAGACCCAGTACTTC,CASSLGRGGERETQYF
TRBD2,TRBJ2-1,TRBV3-1/TRBV3-2,TGTGCCAGCAGCGGACTAGCGATGAGCTCCTACAATGAGCAGTTCTTC,CASSGLAMSSYNEQFF
TRBD1,TRBJ1-5,TRBV19,TGTGCCAGTAGTCTTGGACAGGGGGCTCAGCCCCAGCATTTT,CASSLGQGAQPQHF
.,TRBJ1-1,TRBV10-2,TGCGCCAGCAGTGAGCGAGGAGGGGCGAACACTGAAGCTTTCTTT,CASSERGGANTEAFF
.,TRBJ1-2,TRBV7-2,TGTGCCAGCAGCTTGGCGGGGGCCGGCGGCTACACCTTC,CASSLAGAGGYTF
.,TRBJ1-3,TRBV28,TGTGCCAGCAGTTACAGGGCCACCTCTGGAAACACCATATATTTT,CASSYRATSGNTIYF
.,TRBJ1-5,TRBV7-2,TGTGCCAGCAGCTTAGGACGGAGTAGCAATCAGCCCCAGCATTTT,CASSLGRSSNQPQHF
.,TRBJ2-2,TRBV5-1,TGCGCCAGCAGCTTGGGCGGGTTCGCGAACACCGGGGAGCTGTTTTTT,CASSLGGFANTGELFF
TRBD1,TRBJ2-7,TRBV6-2/TRBV6-3,TGTGCCAGCAGTTATGGGACAGGGCTTCGCGAGCAGTACTTC,CASSYGTGLREQYF
.,TRBJ1-3,TRBV3-1/TRBV3-2,TGTGCCAGCAGCCAAGCGGGGGCTGGAAACACCATATATTTT,CASSQAGAGNTIYF
.,TRBJ2-6,TRBV7-2,TGTGCCAGCAGCCTATCCGGCTCTGGGGCCAACGTCCTGACTTTC,CASSLSGSGANVLTF
.,TRBJ1-4,TRBV9,TGTGCCAGCAGCGTAGATCCAGGGTCTAATGAAAAACTGTTTTTT,CASSVDPGSNEKLFF
.,TRBJ2-1,TRBV20-1,TGCAGTGCTAGTGGCGGGACCTCCTACAATGAGCAGTTCTTC,CSASGGTSYNEQFF